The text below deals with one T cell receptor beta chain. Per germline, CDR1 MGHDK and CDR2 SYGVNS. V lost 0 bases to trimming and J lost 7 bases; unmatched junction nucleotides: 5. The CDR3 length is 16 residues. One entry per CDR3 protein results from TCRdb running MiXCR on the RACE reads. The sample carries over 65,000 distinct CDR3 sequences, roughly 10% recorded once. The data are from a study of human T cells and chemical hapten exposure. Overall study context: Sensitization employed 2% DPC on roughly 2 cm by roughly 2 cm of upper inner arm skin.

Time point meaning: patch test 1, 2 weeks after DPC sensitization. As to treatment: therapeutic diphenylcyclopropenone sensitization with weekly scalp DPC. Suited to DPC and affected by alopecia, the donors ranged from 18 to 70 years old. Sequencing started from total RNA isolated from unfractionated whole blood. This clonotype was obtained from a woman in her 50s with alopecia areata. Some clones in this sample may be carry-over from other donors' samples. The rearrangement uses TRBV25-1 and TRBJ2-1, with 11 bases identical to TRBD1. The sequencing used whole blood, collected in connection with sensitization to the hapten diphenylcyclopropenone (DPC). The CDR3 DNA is TGTGCCAGCAGTGAATACCGGGACAGGGGGTCGAATGAGCAGTTCTTC. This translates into CASSEYRDRGSNEQFF.